The clone carrying this T cell receptor beta chain has a handful of counts. Its antigen is currently unknown. This CDR3 contains 15 residues. Germline V gene lookup returns CDR1 MGHDK and CDR2 SYGVNS. Trimming at V came to 5 bases and at J to 7 bases, leaving 9 bases not matched to a gene. The total RNA that was extracted per sample amounted to at least 5.5 micrograms. A second about 7 to 11 cycle PCR used barcoded and J-beta primers. TCRdb reanalysed the 5' RACE reads using MiXCR and keeps one entry per CDR3 protein. The table records roughly 900,000 distinct CDR3 sequences, 48% of them present only once. The data derive from a study of blood T cells in healthy people across ages. Study-level findings and limits: Unknown donor CMV status possibly confounded expanded clonotype changes.

The sequencing sample was made of blood. This clonotype originated in a man younger than 45 in good health. The J gene is TRBJ2-1, the V gene TRBV25-1; 9 nucleotides align to TRBD2. CDR3 sequence (DNA): TGTGCCAGCAGTCCGCAGCGGGGGGACCGGAATGAGCAGTTCTTC. Protein: CASSPQRGDRNEQFF.